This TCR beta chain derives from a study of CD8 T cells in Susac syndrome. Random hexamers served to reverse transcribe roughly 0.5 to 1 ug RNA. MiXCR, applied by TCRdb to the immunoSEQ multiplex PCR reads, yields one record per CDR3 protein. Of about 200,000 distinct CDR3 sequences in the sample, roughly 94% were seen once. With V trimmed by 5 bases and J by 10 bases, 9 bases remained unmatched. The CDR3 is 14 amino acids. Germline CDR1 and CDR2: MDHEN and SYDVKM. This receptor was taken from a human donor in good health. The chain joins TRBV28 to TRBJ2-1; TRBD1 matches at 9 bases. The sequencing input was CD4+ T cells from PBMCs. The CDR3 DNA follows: TGTGCCAGCAGTCGTACAGGGGGCGAATTAGAGCAGTTCTTC. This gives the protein CASSRTGGELEQFF.